Below, 24 T cell receptor beta chains from the same sample are listed, as sequenced in a study of control samples from healthy donors and cancer patients. The table came from immunoSEQ multiplex PCR; TCRdb's copy has only in-frame clones and leaves some out. Found here are 140,000 or so clones, 90% to 95% of them singletons; the top ten hold more than 13%. Sequencing used PBMCs. The receptors shown here come from a man in his 60s with colorectal cancer.

The rearrangement joins TRBV19 to TRBJ2-2; TRBD1 matches at 9 bases. This CDR3 has 19 residues. V was clipped by 4 bases and J by 3 bases; unmatched bases: 15. Germline V gene sequence: CDR1 LNHDA, CDR2 SQIVND (reference sequence). The CDR3 protein is CASSTGDRAAPPYTGELFF. DNA for the CDR3: TGTGCCAGTAGTACCGGGGACAGGGCAGCGCCCCCGTACACCGGGGAGCTGTTTTTT.

The V gene is TRBV5-1, the J gene TRBJ1-5; TRBD1 might be the D (6 bases). Deletions cut 5 bases from V and 0 bases from J, with 12 bases between. Looked up from germline, CDR1 is SGHRS and CDR2 is YFSETQ. This CDR3 has 15 amino acids. CDR3 region: CASREGDHSNQPQHF. DNA of the CDR3: TGCGCCAGCAGGGAGGGGGATCATAGCAATCAGCCCCAGCATTTT.

J is TRBJ2-5 and V is TRBV7-9, with D tentatively TRBD1 (6 bases). This CDR3 region has 13 residues. CDR1 and CDR2 (germline): SEHNR, FQNEAQ (reference sequence). V lost 7 bases to trimming and J lost 2 bases, with 11 bases between them. Here the CDR3 DNA reads TGTGCCAGCACCATACAGGGTCAAGAGACCCAGTACTTC. This encodes CASTIQGQETQYF.

V and J are TRBV7-2 and TRBJ2-7; TRBD1 aligns across 7 bases. V was pared by 5 bases and J by 5 bases, with 9 bases of the junction left unmatched. Germline V gives CDR1 SGHTA, CDR2 FQGNSA. This CDR3 region has 14 residues. CDR3 region: CASSRDRETDEQYF. The CDR3 DNA reads TGTGCCAGCAGCAGAGACAGGGAAACGGACGAGCAGTACTTC. The full variable domain, rest sourced from reference TRBV7-2 and TRBJ2-7, is GAGVSQSPSNKVTEKGKDVELRCDPISGHTALYWYRQSLGQGLEFLIYFQGNSAPDKSGLPSDRFSAERTGGSVSTLTIQRTQQEDSAVYLCASSRDRETDEQYFGPGTRLTVT.

This chain joins TRBV5-4 and TRBJ1-1; a weak D match, TRBD1 (6 bases). The V end lost 4 bases, the J end lost 3 bases, and 13 bases lay between the germline ends. The CDR3 has 14 residues. Germline V gene sequence: CDR1 SGHNT, CDR2 YYREEE (reference sequence). The CDR3, as DNA: TGTGCCAGCAGCCCCCCCCGGGGGCACACTGAAGCTTTCTTT. It encodes CASSPPRGHTEAFF.

The rearrangement joins TRBV11-2 to TRBJ2-5; weak D call: TRBD1 (6 bases). Germline CDR1 reads SGHAT; CDR2 reads FQNNGV. The CDR3 spans 13 residues. Between the trimmed V and J ends, which lost 4 bases and 5 bases, there was a span of 11 bases. The CDR3 DNA reads TGTGCCAGCAGCTCATACAGGGTGGAGACCCAGTACTTC. It translates to CASSSYRVETQYF.

Worth noting for this clone: Different DNA sequences within this sample yield the same CDR3. This chain uses TRBV18 with TRBJ1-1, with 8 bases lining up with TRBD1. The CDR3 runs 13 residues. V lost 6 bases and J lost 4; bases outside the gene matches: 4. From germline, CDR1 is KGHSH and CDR2 LQKENI. CDR3 in amino acids: CASSPTGGTEAFF. The CDR3 region has the DNA TGTGCCAGCTCCCCTACAGGGGGCACTGAAGCTTTCTTT.

The chain couples TRBV18 to TRBJ2-1; D may be TRBD2 (9 bases). CDR3 length: 18 residues. Germline loops: CDR1 KGHSH, CDR2 LQKENI. The V gene lost 3 bases and the J gene lost 8 bases, with 26 bases spanning the gap. In nucleotides, the CDR3 is TGTGCCAGCTCACCGACAGGGGCGGGGGGGCCCTTCGTGGATGAGCAGTTCTTC. Amino acid sequence: CASSPTGAGGPFVDEQFF.

The chain carries TRBV2 and TRBJ2-3; 9 bases are a match to TRBD2. Germline assignment: CDR1 SNHLY and CDR2 FYNNEI. This CDR3 has 15 amino acids. V lost 1 base and J lost 2; bases outside the gene matches: 1. Here the CDR3 DNA reads TGTGCCAGCAGTGAAGAGGGACTAGCCACAGATACGCAGTATTTT. It is translated as CASSEEGLATDTQYF. Combining the CDR3 with reference TRBV2 and TRBJ2-3 gives the whole variable domain EPEVTQTPSHQVTQMGQEVILRCVPISNHLYFYWYRQILGQKVEFLVSFYNNEISEKSEIFDDQFSVERPDGSNFTLKIRSTKLEDSAMYFCASSEEGLATDTQYFGPGTRLTVL.

The J gene is TRBJ1-4, the V gene TRBV7-2, with 8 bases aligning to TRBD1. V dropped 5 bases and J dropped 5; count of bases not matched to a gene: 4. CDR3 length: 14 amino acids. CDR1 is SGHTA and CDR2 is FQGNSA in the germline V gene. The CDR3 DNA reads as TGTGCCAGCAGCCCCAGGACAGGGAATGAAAAACTGTTTTTT. Translating gives CASSPRTGNEKLFF.

The chain carries TRBV19 and TRBJ1-5; 8 nucleotides agree with TRBD1. The germline CDR1 and CDR2 sequences are LNHDA and SQIVND (reference sequence). J gave up 7 bases and V 5 bases, and 10 bases lay outside the gene matches. This CDR3 contains 15 residues. The CDR3 nucleotides read TGTGCCAGTAGTGTGCGACAGGGGCAAAGACAGCCCCAGCATTTT. Its protein is CASSVRQGQRQPQHF.

This clone was recorded only once. V usage is TRBV27 and J usage is TRBJ1-5; D unresolved. Germline-derived CDR1 and CDR2 are MNHEY and SMNVEV (reference sequence). CDR3 length: 15 residues. V was clipped by 6 bases and J by 2 bases, with 14 bases between them. The CDR3, as DNA: TGTGCCAGCAGCCTTGACACCTTAGGCAATCAGCCCCAGCATTTT. Its protein is CASSLDTLGNQPQHF.

This chain connects TRBV6-5 to TRBJ2-1; no firm D call. With 6 bases removed from V and 1 base from J, the gap between germline ends came to 7 bases. Per germline, CDR1 MNHEY and CDR2 SVGAGI. This CDR3 is built from 13 residues. CDR3 DNA: TGTGCCAGCAGGACCTCGTCCTACAATGAGCAGTTCTTC. Its translation is CASRTSSYNEQFF.

The J gene is TRBJ2-7, the V gene TRBV7-9, with D maybe TRBD1 (6 bases). V gave up 5 bases and J gave up 3 bases, with 17 bases separating them. The CDR3 has 15 amino acids. Germline CDR1 and CDR2: SEHNR and FQNEAQ (reference sequence). DNA of the CDR3: TGTGCCAGCAGCAGTCCCGGGACACCGTACTACGAGCAGTACTTC. Translation: CASSSPGTPYYEQYF. The whole variable domain, filled in from reference TRBV7-9 and TRBJ2-7, reads DTGVSQNPRHKITKRGQNVTFRCDPISEHNRLYWYRQTLGQGPEFLTYFQNEAQLEKSRLLSDRFSAERPKGSFSTLEIQRTEQGDSAMYLCASSSPGTPYYEQYFGPGTRLTVT.

The genes are TRBV2 and TRBJ1-1, with D possibly TRBD1 on 6 matching bases. With 6 bases removed from V and 4 bases from J, the gap between germline ends came to 12 bases. This CDR3 is 13 amino acids long. Germline V gives CDR1 SNHLY, CDR2 FYNNEI. Written as DNA, the CDR3 is TGTGCCAGCAGGGGGCAGGGGATCACTGAAGCTTTCTTT. This encodes CASRGQGITEAFF. The full variable domain, its missing parts supplied by reference TRBV2 and TRBJ1-1, is EPEVTQTPSHQVTQMGQEVILRCVPISNHLYFYWYRQILGQKVEFLVSFYNNEISEKSEIFDDQFSVERPDGSNFTLKIRSTKLEDSAMYFCASRGQGITEAFFGQGTRLTVV.

This chain joins TRBV2 and TRBJ2-2, with 7 nucleotides matching TRBD2. The V gene's germline CDR1 is SNHLY and CDR2 FYNNEI. This CDR3 has 14 residues. Trimming cost V 4 bases and J 5 bases; bases outside gene matches: 4. The CDR3 loop is CASSGLAVTGELFF. The DNA for the CDR3 is TGTGCCAGCAGTGGCCTAGCGGTAACCGGGGAGCTGTTTTTT.

The rearrangement joins TRBV5-8 to TRBJ2-1; no reliable D call. V was trimmed by 1 base and J by 4 bases, leaving 9 bases between them. The germline V gene has CDR1 SGHTS and CDR2 YDEGEE. This CDR3 has 14 amino acids. CDR3 sequence (DNA): TGTGCCAGCAGCTTGTTAGTACAGTACAATGAGCAGTTCTTC. Protein sequence: CASSLLVQYNEQFF.

This clone was counted only a few times. The rearrangement joins TRBV7-9 to TRBJ2-3, with 8 positions matching TRBD2. The CDR3 covers 17 residues. V dropped 5 bases and J dropped 1; count of bases not matched to a gene: 11. The germline CDR1 and CDR2 sequences are SEHNR and FQNEAQ (reference sequence). For the CDR3, the DNA is TGTGCCAGCAGCAAACGGGGGGGGCTCGGAGGCACAGATACGCAGTATTTT. Protein product: CASSKRGGLGGTDTQYF.

The chain combines TRBV6-5 with TRBJ1-4; 8 nucleotides agree with TRBD1. V trimming: 6 bases; J trimming: 4 bases; junction bases outside the gene matches: 4. The CDR3 covers 14 residues. CDR1 and CDR2 (germline): MNHEY, SVGAGI. The CDR3 DNA is TGTGCCAGCAGCCTGACAGGGGTTAATGAAAAACTGTTTTTT. Translated: CASSLTGVNEKLFF.

The chain links TRBV24-1 to TRBJ2-3; unclear D gene. Germline CDR1 is KGHDR and CDR2 is SFDVKD. Trimming left V 10 bases short and J 2 bases short, with 12 bases between. CDR3 length equals 13 residues. CDR3 bases: TGTGCCACGGGTGGTCAACTCACAGATACGCAGTATTTT. Translated, it gives CATGGQLTDTQYF.

V is TRBV24-1 and J is TRBJ2-7; 7 bases are a match to TRBD1. The CDR3 is 13 residues long. V was pared by 6 bases and J by 2 bases, with 3 bases of the junction left unmatched. The germline V gene encodes CDR1 KGHDR and CDR2 SFDVKD. The CDR3 DNA reads as TGTGCCACCAGTCCGGGACAGACCTACGAGCAGTACTTC. Translating it yields CATSPGQTYEQYF.

J is TRBJ1-1 and V is TRBV24-1; no definite D call. CDR3 size: 12 residues. Germline CDR1 KGHDR, CDR2 SFDVKD. V dropped 6 bases and J dropped 1 base, with 5 bases sitting between them. The chain's CDR3 is CATSLGNTEAFF. The CDR3 nucleotides are TGTGCCACCAGTTTAGGGAACACTGAAGCTTTCTTT.

This rearrangement joins TRBV7-6 to TRBJ2-1; D is ambiguous. Trimming cost V 1 base and J 4 bases, with 8 bases left between them. Per germline, CDR1 SGHVS and CDR2 FNYEAQ. The CDR3 loop spans 14 amino acids. The CDR3 DNA reads as TGTGCCAGCAGCTTAGGTGGGGTTTACAATGAGCAGTTCTTC. This sequence encodes CASSLGGVYNEQFF.

This clone turned up a few times. The chain combines TRBV27 with TRBJ1-2; D possibly corresponds to TRBD1 (6 bases). Trimming shortened V by 6 bases and J by 6 bases, and 11 bases separated the two germline ends. The CDR3 contains 12 residues. The germline CDR1 and CDR2 sequences are MNHEY and SMNVEV (reference sequence). The CDR3 bases are TGTGCCAGCAGGACAGGAGGCGATGGCTACACCTTC. Translation: CASRTGGDGYTF.